This is a list of T cell receptor beta chains from one sample in a study of molecular identifiers for immune sequencing clone quantification. TCRdb independently ran MiXCR on the PCR reads; one entry per CDR3 protein. The sample consists of about 500,000 distinct CDR3 sequences, around 23% of them appearing once. Sample: naive CD8+ T cells from blood, with Jurkat cell RNA spiked in. The receptors come from a human donor in good health. Some libraries in this study had Jurkat cell RNA spiked in. Each CDR3 is given with its conserved first and last residue. D genes are given only for firm matches. Part of the rows lack a size; the others show once, few, many or a class for expanded clones.

DNA: TGTGCCAGCGGATATGAGGGGCCAAGCTCTGGAAACACCATATATTTT; CDR3: CASGYEGPSSGNTIYF; J: TRBJ1-3; V: TRBV28; size: few; D: NA; length: 16
DNA: TGTGCCAGCAGCTTAGTGGGGGGCCATCCCTCGGAAGCTTTCTTT; CDR3: CASSLVGGHPSEAFF; J: TRBJ1-1; V: TRBV7-9; size: few; D: NA; length: 15
DNA: TGTGCCAGCAGCTTATCGTCTAGACAACTAGCGGATTCCTACAATGAGCAGTTCTTC; CDR3: CASSLSSRQLADSYNEQFF; J: TRBJ2-1; V: TRBV7-2; size: NA; D: TRBD2; length: 19
DNA: TGTGCCAGCAGATTTAGGGAGCTCACTGAAGCTTTCTTT; CDR3: CASRFRELTEAFF; J: TRBJ1-1; V: TRBV28; size: many; D: NA; length: 13
DNA: TGCAGTGCTAGAGACCCCCCCAGGGCCACTGAAGCTTTCTTT; CDR3: CSARDPPRATEAFF; J: TRBJ1-1; V: TRBV20-1; size: few; D: NA; length: 14
DNA: TGCGCCAGCAGTCTCCGGGACAGGAGGGCCTTTAACATTCAGTACTTC; CDR3: CASSLRDRRAFNIQYF; J: TRBJ2-4; V: TRBV10-1; size: NA; D: TRBD1; length: 16
DNA: TGTGCCAGCAGCCCCCGGACAGGGCTTGCTAACTATGGCTACACCTTC; CDR3: CASSPRTGLANYGYTF; J: TRBJ1-2; V: TRBV14; size: many; D: TRBD1; length: 16
DNA: TGCGCCAGCACCCCCGGAGGAGGAGGGACCCAGTACTTC; CDR3: CASTPGGGGTQYF; J: TRBJ2-5; V: TRBV5-1; size: NA; D: NA; length: 13
DNA: TGTGCCAGCAGTTACCCCACGACTCGCCAAGAGACCCAGTACTTC; CDR3: CASSYPTTRQETQYF; J: TRBJ2-5; V: TRBV6-2/TRBV6-3; size: few; D: NA; length: 15
DNA: TGCAGCGTTCAGATCATTACCGAGGGGTACGAGCAGTACTTC; CDR3: CSVQIITEGYEQYF; J: TRBJ2-7; V: TRBV29-1; size: many; D: NA; length: 14
DNA: TGTGCCAGCAGTTCGTATCCAATGGCAAATAATTCACCCCTCCACTTT; CDR3: CASSSYPMANNSPLHF; J: TRBJ1-6; V: TRBV28; size: few; D: NA; length: 16
DNA: TGTGCCAGCAGTCAGTACCCGGACACCGGGGAGCTGTTTTTT; CDR3: CASSQYPDTGELFF; J: TRBJ2-2; V: TRBV7-8; size: once; D: NA; length: 14
DNA: TGTGCCAGCAGTAACCACAGGGCATCCTACGAGCAGTACTTC; CDR3: CASSNHRASYEQYF; J: TRBJ2-7; V: TRBV6-2/TRBV6-3; size: few; D: NA; length: 14
DNA: TGTGCCAGCAGCTCGGGACAGAGAGCCACAGATACGCAGTATTTT; CDR3: CASSSGQRATDTQYF; J: TRBJ2-3; V: TRBV7-2; size: many; D: TRBD1; length: 15
DNA: TGTGCCAGCAGTTACGGGGGCGCCAATCAGCCCCAGCATTTT; CDR3: CASSYGGANQPQHF; J: TRBJ1-5; V: TRBV6-6; size: NA; D: NA; length: 14
DNA: TGTGCCTGCCACACTAGAGCAGATGCGCAGTATTTT; CDR3: CACHTRADAQYF; J: TRBJ2-3; V: TRBV30; size: few; D: NA; length: 12
DNA: TGTGCCTGGAGGACGGTCCCCCAAGGACTGTTTTTT; CDR3: CAWRTVPQGLFF; J: TRBJ1-4; V: TRBV30; size: NA; D: NA; length: 12
DNA: TGTGCCAGCAGTATATCAGGGGGTAAGGGCACAGATACGCAGTATTTT; CDR3: CASSISGGKGTDTQYF; J: TRBJ2-3; V: TRBV27; size: NA; D: TRBD1; length: 16
DNA: TGTGCCAGCAGTTTTCGGGCTAATCAGCCCCAGCATTTT; CDR3: CASSFRANQPQHF; J: TRBJ1-5; V: TRBV12-3/TRBV12-4; size: NA; D: NA; length: 13
DNA: TGTGCCACCAGCACAGGGACTAGCGGGATTGCGTACGAGCAGTACTTC; CDR3: CATSTGTSGIAYEQYF; J: TRBJ2-7; V: TRBV15; size: NA; D: TRBD2; length: 16
DNA: TGCAGTGCTAGAGATCCCGGGAGAAGCAATCAGCCCCAGCATTTT; CDR3: CSARDPGRSNQPQHF; J: TRBJ1-5; V: TRBV20-1; size: many; D: NA; length: 15
DNA: TGTGCCAGCAGCCCGGACCAGACAGGGTTTGGGACCCAGTACTTC; CDR3: CASSPDQTGFGTQYF; J: TRBJ2-5; V: TRBV11-2; size: few; D: TRBD1; length: 15
DNA: TGTGCCAGCAGCAAACGGACAGCAGATACGCAGTATTTT; CDR3: CASSKRTADTQYF; J: TRBJ2-3; V: TRBV21-1; size: many; D: NA; length: 13
DNA: TGTGCCAGCAGTTACTCGGGACAGGGTATAGATACGCAGTATTTT; CDR3: CASSYSGQGIDTQYF; J: TRBJ2-3; V: TRBV6-5; size: NA; D: TRBD1; length: 15
DNA: TGCGCCGGCAGCCGGATCACAGGTGCAAGCACAGATACGCAGTATTTT; CDR3: CAGSRITGASTDTQYF; J: TRBJ2-3; V: TRBV4-1; size: NA; D: NA; length: 16
DNA: TGTGCCAGCAGTTTAGGGGGAGAAGAGACCCAGTACTTC; CDR3: CASSLGGEETQYF; J: TRBJ2-5; V: TRBV28; size: many; D: NA; length: 13
DNA: TGTGCCAGCAGCAGGCCGGACAGGGGCGTTCGGTACTACGAGCAGTACTTC; CDR3: CASSRPDRGVRYYEQYF; J: TRBJ2-7; V: TRBV21-1; size: few; D: NA; length: 17
DNA: TGTGCCAGCAGCCTTATTGCTAGCGGGACGTTCGGAGATACGCAGTATTTT; CDR3: CASSLIASGTFGDTQYF; J: TRBJ2-3; V: TRBV5-6; size: once; D: TRBD2; length: 17
DNA: TGTGCCAGCAGCTACCCCCAGGGAGAGCAGTACTTC; CDR3: CASSYPQGEQYF; J: TRBJ2-7; V: TRBV6-5; size: few; D: NA; length: 12
DNA: TGTGCCAGCAGCTTGGCGGGATGGGGGTTAGGTGAGCAGTTCTTC; CDR3: CASSLAGWGLGEQFF; J: TRBJ2-1; V: TRBV5-6; size: NA; D: NA; length: 15
DNA: TGCAGTGCTAGAGTAGAGGAGTATGGGGAGCTGTTTTTT; CDR3: CSARVEEYGELFF; J: TRBJ2-2; V: TRBV20-1; size: NA; D: NA; length: 13
DNA: TGTGCCAGCTCGACGCCGGCTAGTACTTCGGCCGAGCTCGAGCAGTACTTC; CDR3: CASSTPASTSAELEQYF; J: TRBJ2-7; V: TRBV6-2/TRBV6-3; size: NA; D: NA; length: 17
DNA: TGTGCCAGCAGCTTAGTTACTAGCGACTCGAACACCGGGGAGCTGTTTTTT; CDR3: CASSLVTSDSNTGELFF; J: TRBJ2-2; V: TRBV7-3; size: few; D: TRBD2; length: 17
DNA: TGTGCCAGCAGCGGGTCCCGGGACAGGGGGCTCGTGAGTTCGGCTTTCTTT; CDR3: CASSGSRDRGLVSSAFF; J: TRBJ1-1; V: TRBV5-4; size: many; D: TRBD1; length: 17
DNA: TGTGCCAGCAGCCCGGGACAGGAAAAAGAGACCCAGTACTTC; CDR3: CASSPGQEKETQYF; J: TRBJ2-5; V: TRBV2; size: NA; D: TRBD1; length: 14
DNA: TGTGCCCGCAGCTTGCGCTCCCTCACTGAAGCTTTCTTT; CDR3: CARSLRSLTEAFF; J: TRBJ1-1; V: TRBV11-2; size: NA; D: NA; length: 13
DNA: TGCAGCGTTTCTTTCTCGAACACCGGGGAGCTGTTTTTT; CDR3: CSVSFSNTGELFF; J: TRBJ2-2; V: TRBV29-1; size: many; D: NA; length: 13
DNA: TGTGCCAGCAGTGCAAGCGACAGGGGGGTGGTCTACGAGCAGTACTTC; CDR3: CASSASDRGVVYEQYF; J: TRBJ2-7; V: TRBV25-1; size: NA; D: TRBD1; length: 16
DNA: TGTGCCACCAGCATTAGCCGGGACAGCTCCTACGAGCAGTACTTC; CDR3: CATSISRDSSYEQYF; J: TRBJ2-7; V: TRBV15; size: NA; D: TRBD1; length: 15
DNA: TGTGCCAGCAGTTCAGGGGGCGCGTTTCAGCCCCAGCATTTT; CDR3: CASSSGGAFQPQHF; J: TRBJ1-5; V: TRBV5-6; size: NA; D: TRBD1; length: 14
DNA: TGTGCCAGCAGTTTGACAGGGATTCAGCCCCAGCATTTT; CDR3: CASSLTGIQPQHF; J: TRBJ1-5; V: TRBV6-2/TRBV6-3; size: NA; D: TRBD1; length: 13